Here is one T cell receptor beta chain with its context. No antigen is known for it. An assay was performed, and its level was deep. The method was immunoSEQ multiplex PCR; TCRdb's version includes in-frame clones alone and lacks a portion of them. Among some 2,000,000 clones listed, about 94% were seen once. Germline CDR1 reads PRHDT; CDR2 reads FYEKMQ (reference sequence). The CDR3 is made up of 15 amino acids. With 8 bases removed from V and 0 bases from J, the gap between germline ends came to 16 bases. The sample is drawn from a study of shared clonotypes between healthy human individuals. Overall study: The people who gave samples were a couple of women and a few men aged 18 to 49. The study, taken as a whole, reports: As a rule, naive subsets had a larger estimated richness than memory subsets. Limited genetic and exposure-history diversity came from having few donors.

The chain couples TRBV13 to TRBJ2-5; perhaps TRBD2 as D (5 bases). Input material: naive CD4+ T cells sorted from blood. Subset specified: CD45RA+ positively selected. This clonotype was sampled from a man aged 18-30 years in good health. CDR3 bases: TGTGCCAGCTCCAGCGGTTTTGGGGACCAAGAGACCCAGTACTTC. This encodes CASSSGFGDQETQYF.